The rows below give T cell receptor beta chains drawn from one sample of a study of identical twins. TCRdb re-derived calls from the 5' RACE reads in MiXCR, one entry per CDR3 protein. The sample contains about 570,000 distinct CDR3 sequences, approximately 10% of which appear only once. In addition, the sample was reused for a study of yellow fever vaccine responses in identical twins.

Sequenced input: PBMCs. These TCRs come from a woman under 30 in good health. Both conserved end residues are part of each CDR3. D genes are given only for firm matches. Rows give clone size only sometimes, using once, few, many, or a class for an expanded clone.

TRBD2	few	TRBV14	TRBJ2-3	CASSQDGLGRTDTQYF	TGTGCCAGCAGCCAAGATGGACTAGGGCGCACAGATACGCAGTATTTT
TRBD1	few	TRBV6-1	TRBJ1-2	CASSTNRGRGGYTF	TGTGCCAGCAGTACAAACAGGGGGCGTGGGGGCTACACCTTC
-	many	TRBV28	TRBJ2-7	CASSLLGRQALFF	TGTGCCAGCAGTTTATTGGGCAGGCAGGCTCTCTTCTTC
-	-	TRBV12-3/TRBV12-4	TRBJ2-1	CTISPLPVQGRVYNEQFF	TGTACCATCAGTCCTCTACCGGTTCAGGGGAGGGTATACAATGAGCAGTTCTTC
-	many	TRBV5-1	TRBJ2-7	CASSLAGGIYEQYF	TGCGCCAGCAGCTTGGCCGGGGGTATCTACGAGCAGTACTTC
-	-	TRBV11-1	TRBJ2-1	CASSSPNSYNEQFF	TGTGCCAGCAGCTCCCCTAACTCCTACAATGAGCAGTTCTTC
-	many	TRBV4-2	TRBJ2-7	CASSRNRDTYEQYF	TGTGCCAGCAGCCGAAACCGGGACACCTACGAGCAGTACTTC
TRBD2	few	TRBV20-1	TRBJ2-1	CSVEGGGPYNEQFF	TGCAGTGTCGAGGGCGGGGGGCCGTACAATGAGCAGTTCTTC
-	many	TRBV29-1	TRBJ2-5	CSVASSQETQYF	TGCAGCGTTGCGTCTAGTCAAGAGACCCAGTACTTC
TRBD1	many	TRBV7-9	TRBJ2-7	CASSLQGVGYEQYF	TGTGCCAGCAGCTTACAGGGGGTAGGATACGAGCAGTACTTC
TRBD2	few	TRBV4-3	TRBJ2-1	CASSQTSGMGNEQFF	TGCGCCAGCAGCCAAACTAGCGGGATGGGCAATGAGCAGTTCTTC
TRBD1	few	TRBV29-1	TRBJ1-1	CSVLPRDSRSEAFF	TGCAGCGTACTACCCCGGGACAGCCGATCTGAAGCTTTCTTT
TRBD2	few	TRBV28	TRBJ2-7	CASSTTKLAGGPTYEQYF	TGTGCCAGCAGCACCACAAAACTAGCGGGAGGCCCGACCTACGAGCAGTACTTC
-	few	TRBV6-2/TRBV6-3	TRBJ1-5	CASSKGGPYNQPQHF	TGTGCCAGCTCAAAGGGGGGGCCTTACAATCAGCCCCAGCATTTT
TRBD2	few	TRBV6-5	TRBJ2-5	CASSYQAGLETQYF	TGTGCCAGCAGTTACCAAGCGGGGCTAGAGACCCAGTACTTC
-	-	TRBV20-1	TRBJ1-4	CSATPAGGDVEKLFF	TGCAGTGCTACGCCCGCGGGGGGCGACGTTGAAAAACTGTTTTTT
-	-	TRBV7-9	TRBJ2-3	CASSSSPTASTDTQYF	TGTGCCAGCAGCTCTTCACCGACAGCGTCGACAGATACGCAGTATTTT
TRBD2	few	TRBV7-9	TRBJ2-3	CASSLMSAGGPTDTQYF	TGTGCCAGCAGCTTAATGAGCGCGGGGGGGCCAACAGATACGCAGTATTTT
TRBD2	many	TRBV12-3/TRBV12-4	TRBJ2-5	CASSPQGSGDKETQYF	TGTGCCAGCAGTCCGCAGGGTAGCGGGGACAAAGAGACCCAGTACTTC
-	many	TRBV29-1	TRBJ2-5	CSVNRAPETQYF	TGCAGCGTTAACAGGGCCCCAGAGACCCAGTACTTC
-	few	TRBV5-1	TRBJ2-7	CASSSSGNSYEQYF	TGCGCCAGCAGCTCCTCCGGGAACTCCTACGAGCAGTACTTC
TRBD2	many	TRBV3-1	TRBJ2-1	CASSQMTSGRANDEQFF	TGTGCCAGCAGCCAAATGACTAGCGGGAGGGCCAACGATGAGCAGTTCTTC
-	-	TRBV11-2	TRBJ2-7	CASSPTRTYEQYF	TGTGCCAGCAGCCCGACGCGTACCTACGAGCAGTACTTC
TRBD1	few	TRBV29-1	TRBJ2-5	CSFCVGGIQETQYF	TGCAGCTTCTGTGTAGGGGGCATACAGGAGACCCAGTACTTC
-	many	TRBV4-3	TRBJ1-1	CASSQDPGTNTEAFF	TGCGCCAGCAGCCAAGATCCCGGCACTAACACTGAAGCTTTCTTT
-	-	TRBV10-3	TRBJ1-5	CAIKGSGGDQPQHF	TGTGCCATCAAGGGGAGCGGGGGGGATCAGCCCCAGCATTTT
TRBD1	few	TRBV3-1	TRBJ2-1	CASSPLTGQSRLDEQFF	TGTGCCAGCAGCCCACTGACAGGGCAGTCCCGTTTGGATGAGCAGTTCTTC
-	-	TRBV6-2/TRBV6-3	TRBJ2-2	CASSYAPIGGTGELFF	TGTGCCAGCAGTTACGCACCCATAGGAGGCACCGGGGAGCTGTTTTTT
TRBD1	many	TRBV29-1	TRBJ2-5	CSGGQGSETQYF	TGCAGCGGGGGACAGGGTTCGGAGACCCAGTACTTC